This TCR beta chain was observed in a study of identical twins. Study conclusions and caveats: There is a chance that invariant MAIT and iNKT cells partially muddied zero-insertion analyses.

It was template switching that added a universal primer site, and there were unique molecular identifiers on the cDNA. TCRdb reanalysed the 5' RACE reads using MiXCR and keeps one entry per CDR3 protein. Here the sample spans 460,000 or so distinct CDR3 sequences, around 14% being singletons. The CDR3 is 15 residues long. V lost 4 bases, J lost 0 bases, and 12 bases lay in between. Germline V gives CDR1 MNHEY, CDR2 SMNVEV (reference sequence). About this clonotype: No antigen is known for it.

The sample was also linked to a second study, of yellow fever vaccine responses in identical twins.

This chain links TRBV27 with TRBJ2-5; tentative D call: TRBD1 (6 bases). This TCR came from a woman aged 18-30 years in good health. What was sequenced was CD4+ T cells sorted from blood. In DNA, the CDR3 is TGTGCCAGCAGTTCCAACAGGGTATACCAAGAGACCCAGTACTTC. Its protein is CASSSNRVYQETQYF.